Only a few counts were recorded for the clone carrying this T cell receptor beta chain. What it binds is not known. The sample is drawn from a study of beta chain features in type 1 diabetes. Study-level background: Cell yields, age and gender were similar between patients and healthy donors. Study-wide results and limits: TCRB CDR3 length was moderately but significantly reduced in all four CD4+ subsets of Type 1 diabetes patients.

Every bit of the isolated RNA underwent reverse transcription, so sequencing read expressed TCRB transcripts. The average read count of naive, central memory and regulatory T cell samples was approximately 3.5 million. Repertoires were generated with immunoSEQ multiplex PCR, while TCRdb's copy carries only in-frame clones and drops some. There are under 300,000 clones in the sample; around 25% occur only once, and 0.012% lies in the top ten. The sample comprised naive CD4+ T cells from blood. This sequence originates from a woman aged 25 to 39 with type 1 diabetes.

The CDR3 DNA is TGCGCCAGCAGCTTGGGACAGGAGGATCAGCCCCAGCATTTT. As protein: CASSLGQEDQPQHF. J is TRBJ1-5 and V is TRBV5-1; tentative D call: TRBD1 (6 bases). V lost 0 bases to trimming and J lost 5 bases, with 9 bases between them. This CDR3 has 14 residues. Germline loops: CDR1 SGHRS, CDR2 YFSETQ.